The 29 T cell receptor beta chains reported below all come from one sample, sequenced in a study of beta chain features in type 1 diabetes. Whole-study results and caveats: Among patients with Type 1 diabetes, TCRB CDR3s were moderately but significantly shorter in every one of the four CD4+ subsets.

These TCRs' antigens remain unknown. As every portion of the isolated RNA was reverse transcribed, the sequencing read expressed TCRB transcripts. The protocol was immunoSEQ multiplex PCR, while the TCRdb copy is restricted to in-frame clones and leaves out a portion. The data contain over 650,000 clones, over 13% of them singletons. Material for sequencing was naive CD4+ T cells from blood. The receptors come from a man younger than 30 with type 1 diabetes.

The chain combines TRBV19 with TRBJ2-2; D not certain. V was clipped by 9 bases and J by 5 bases, with 13 bases between them. The CDR3 consists of 13 residues. The germline V gene encodes CDR1 LNHDA and CDR2 SQIVND (reference sequence). CDR3 loop: CASRFTGTGELFF. CDR3 nucleotides: TGTGCCAGCCGATTCACTGGAACCGGGGAGCTGTTTTTT.

V and J are TRBV20-1 and TRBJ1-1; D is ambiguous. V lost 6 bases and J 2 bases, leaving 7 bases between the germline ends. In germline, CDR1 is DFQATT, CDR2 SNEGSKA (reference sequence). The CDR3 has 11 amino acids. CDR3 sequence: CSALKNTEAFF. The CDR3 DNA is TGCAGTGCATTAAAAAACACTGAAGCTTTCTTT.

This clone was observed a few times. The V and J genes are TRBV4-1 and TRBJ2-3; 13 bases agree with TRBD2. The CDR3 loop spans 14 amino acids. Germline V gives CDR1 MGHRA, CDR2 YSYEKL. The V and J ends lost 6 bases and 5 bases, in that order; junction bases with no gene match: 2. The CDR3 DNA sequence: TGCGCCAGCAGACTAGCGGGGGGGGTAGATACGCAGTATTTT. Encoded protein: CASRLAGGVDTQYF.

There are a few counts of this clone. The chain carries TRBV7-2 and TRBJ2-7; TRBD1 is a possible D gene (6 bases). CDR3 size: 14 residues. The germline CDR1 and CDR2 sequences are SGHTA and FQGNSA. V lost 5 bases, J lost 5 bases, and 16 bases lay in between. CDR3 sequence (DNA): TGTGCCAGCAGCCAAGGGACAAATCGGGACGAGCAGTACTTC. It specifies CASSQGTNRDEQYF. Combining the CDR3 with reference TRBV7-2 and TRBJ2-7 gives the whole variable domain GAGVSQSPSNKVTEKGKDVELRCDPISGHTALYWYRQSLGQGLEFLIYFQGNSAPDKSGLPSDRFSAERTGGSVSTLTIQRTQQEDSAVYLCASSQGTNRDEQYFGPGTRLTVT.

This clone was counted a few times. The gene calls are TRBV2 and TRBJ1-1; a weak D match, TRBD1 (6 bases). V dropped 7 bases and J dropped 1 base, with 13 bases sitting between them. Germline V gene data show CDR1 as SNHLY and CDR2 as FYNNEI. This CDR3 region has 14 residues. CDR3 nucleotides: TGTGCCAGCAAGGTGACAGGCCGGAACACTGAAGCTTTCTTT. Its protein product is CASKVTGRNTEAFF.

The V gene is TRBV6-5, the J gene TRBJ1-3; the match to TRBD1 covers 7 bases. Losses at the gene ends were 6 bases for V and 2 bases for J; bases not matched to a gene: 4. The V gene's germline CDR1 is MNHEY and CDR2 SVGAGI. The CDR3 length is 14 residues. In nucleotides, the CDR3 is TGTGCCAGCAGCCAAACAGGGGCTGGAAACACCATATATTTT. This codes for CASSQTGAGNTIYF.

A few counts support this clone. This rearrangement joins TRBV7-2 to TRBJ1-2, with D possibly being TRBD1 (5 bases). This CDR3 is built from 14 residues. Germline loops: CDR1 SGHTA, CDR2 FQGNSA. V gave up 6 bases and J gave up 0 bases, with 11 bases separating them. For the CDR3, the DNA is TGTGCCAGCAGTGGCAGGGTAGCTAACTATGGCTACACCTTC. It specifies CASSGRVANYGYTF.

The CDR3 is CAWPPPCGITDTQYF. The CDR3 nucleotides read TGTGCCTGGCCCCCGCCTTGCGGAATCACAGATACGCAGTATTTT. The chain joins TRBV30 to TRBJ2-3; D gene ambiguous. Germline assignment: CDR1 GTSNPN and CDR2 SVGIG (reference sequence). The CDR3 consists of 15 residues. V was trimmed by 5 bases and J by 2 bases, leaving 17 bases between them.

The chain employs TRBV27 and TRBJ2-4, with D possibly being TRBD2 (6 bases). V lost 2 bases and J lost 0, with 8 bases in between. Germline values: CDR1 MNHEY, CDR2 SMNVEV (reference sequence). CDR3 length: 15 amino acids. The CDR3 nucleotides read TGTGCCAGCAGTTTAGGGAGGACAGCCAAAAACATTCAGTACTTC. Residues: CASSLGRTAKNIQYF.

The chain links TRBV7-2 to TRBJ2-2, with TRBD1 identical over 8 bases. The CDR3 has 14 amino acids. The V gene's germline CDR1 is SGHTA and CDR2 FQGNSA. V trimming: 5 bases; J trimming: 9 bases; junction bases outside the gene matches: 8. CDR3 protein: CASSGTGVTRELFF. Written as DNA, the CDR3 is TGTGCCAGCAGCGGGACAGGCGTTACCCGGGAGCTGTTTTTT.

As concerns this clone: Other DNA sequences within the sample encode an identical CDR3. The chain is built from TRBV30 and TRBJ2-2; TRBD1 agrees at 7 bases. V was pared by 4 bases and J by 1 base, with 3 bases of the junction left unmatched. The germline CDR1 and CDR2 sequences are GTSNPN and SVGIG (reference sequence). The CDR3 totals 14 residues. The CDR3 nucleotides are TGTGCCTGGATCAGGACAGGGAACACCGGGGAGCTGTTTTTT. Encoded protein: CAWIRTGNTGELFF. Together with reference TRBV30 and TRBJ2-2, the CDR3 gives the full variable domain: SQTIHQWPATLVQPVGSPLSLECTVEGTSNPNLYWYRQAAGRGLQLLFYSVGIGQISSEVPQNLSASRPQDRQFILSSKKLLLSDSGFYLCAWIRTGNTGELFFGEGSRLTVL.

This clone occurred a few times. This chain links TRBV6-5 with TRBJ2-7, with 8 bases matching TRBD1. Looked up from germline, CDR1 is MNHEY and CDR2 is SVGAGI. The J segment lost 4 bases and the V segment lost 0 bases, leaving 8 bases of the junction unmatched. The CDR3 loop spans 16 amino acids. The CDR3 DNA follows: TGTGCCAGCAGTTACTCGCTCGGCAGGGGGCTGTACGAGCAGTACTTC. The encoded protein is CASSYSLGRGLYEQYF.

The rearrangement links TRBV30 to TRBJ1-5; D is perhaps TRBD1 (5 bases). The length of the CDR3 is 15 residues. Per germline, CDR1 GTSNPN and CDR2 SVGIG (reference sequence). V lost 3 bases, J lost 5 bases, and 17 bases lay in between. CDR3 nucleotides: TGTGCCTGGAGGCGAGGGGCTCAGGGCTATCAGCCCCAGCATTTT. Its protein product is CAWRRGAQGYQPQHF.

This clone was seen a handful of times. The chain combines TRBV29-1 with TRBJ2-1; 10 bases line up with TRBD2. CDR3 size: 14 residues. Germline CDR1 reads SQVTM; CDR2 reads ANQGSEA. V dropped 4 bases and J dropped 3; count of bases not matched to a gene: 3. As DNA, the CDR3 is TGCAGCGTTGGGGCTAGCGGGGGCTACAATGAGCAGTTCTTC. As protein: CSVGASGGYNEQFF.

The J gene is TRBJ2-7, the V gene TRBV9; no definite D call. Trimming stripped 0 bases from V and 7 bases from J, with 8 bases between. The CDR3 contains 12 residues. In germline, CDR1 is SGDLS, CDR2 YYNGEE. The CDR3 spells CASSVALGEQYF. The CDR3 DNA reads as TGTGCCAGCAGCGTAGCTCTAGGGGAGCAGTACTTC.

This clone has just a few counts. The genes are TRBV7-9 and TRBJ1-2; D gene ambiguous. The germline V gene has CDR1 SEHNR and CDR2 FQNEAQ (reference sequence). With 5 bases removed from V and 4 bases from J, the gap between germline ends came to 8 bases. The length of the CDR3 is 12 residues. CDR3 in amino acids: CASSPDFYGYTF. The CDR3 coding sequence is TGTGCCAGCAGCCCTGACTTCTATGGCTACACCTTC.

This clone has only a few counts. J is TRBJ1-2 and V is TRBV5-8; TRBD1 matches 7 bases. Germline trimming cut 3 bases from V and 4 bases from J; bases unmatched to any gene: 12. Germline lookup yields CDR1 SGHTS and CDR2 YDEGEE. The CDR3 consists of 16 residues. CDR3 coding DNA: TGTGCCAGCAGCTCCGGCTCAAGACAGGGTCCCTATGGCTACACCTTC. This gives the protein CASSSGSRQGPYGYTF.

This chain connects TRBV7-8 to TRBJ1-4; D ambiguous. Trimming took off 5 bases at V and 14 bases at J, with 15 bases between the two ends. Germline assignment: CDR1 SGHVS and CDR2 FQNEAQ. This CDR3 region has 12 residues. CDR3 in amino acids: CASSHRLRYLFF. In DNA form, the CDR3 reads TGTGCCAGCAGCCACCGTCTACGATACCTGTTTTTT. The complete variable domain, with remaining parts taken from reference TRBV7-8 and TRBJ1-4, reads GAGVSQSPRYKVAKRGQDVALRCDPISGHVSLFWYQQALGQGPEFLTYFQNEAQLDKSGLPSDRFFAERPEGSVSTLKIQRTQQEDSAVYLCASSHRLRYLFFGSGTQLSVL.

This clone was seen a few times. V usage is TRBV2 and J usage is TRBJ1-5; D not certain. This CDR3 is built from 16 residues. Germline V gene lookup returns CDR1 SNHLY and CDR2 FYNNEI. V gave up 5 bases and J gave up 4 bases, with 18 bases separating them. CDR3 protein: CASSFIDQTGNQPQHF. DNA for the CDR3: TGTGCCAGCAGTTTTATCGACCAGACGGGTAATCAGCCCCAGCATTTT.

This clone came up a few times. This chain joins TRBV5-4 and TRBJ2-1; either TRBD1 or TRBD2 may fit D (5 bases each). This CDR3 is 17 amino acids long. The germline V and J ends were trimmed by 5 bases and 4 bases, with 22 bases remaining between them. Looked up from germline, CDR1 is SGHNT and CDR2 is YYREEE (reference sequence). In DNA, the CDR3 is TGTGCCAGCAGTAATTTGTGGCCGGGGCGGTCATACAATGAGCAGTTCTTC. It is translated as CASSNLWPGRSYNEQFF.

The table lists this clone with a count of one. V and J are TRBV19 and TRBJ1-2; D is unclear. This CDR3 is 13 amino acids long. The V gene's germline CDR1 is LNHDA and CDR2 SQIVND (reference sequence). The germline V and J ends were trimmed by 3 bases and 2 bases, with 7 bases remaining between them. The CDR3 protein is CASSIRANYGYTF. In nucleotides, the CDR3 is TGTGCCAGTAGTATTAGGGCGAACTATGGCTACACCTTC. The full variable domain, in which reference TRBV19 and TRBJ1-2 provide the parts outside the CDR3, is DGGITQSPKYLFRKEGQNVTLSCEQNLNHDAMYWYRQDPGQGLRLIYYSQIVNDFQKGDIAEGYSVSREKKESFPLTVTSAQKNPTAFYLCASSIRANYGYTFGSGTRLTVV.

The rearrangement joins TRBV9 to TRBJ2-3, with 11 bases identical to TRBD2. Losses at the gene ends were 0 bases for V and 2 bases for J; bases not matched to a gene: 5. The CDR3 is 17 amino acids. CDR1 is SGDLS, CDR2 YYNGEE, per germline. In nucleotides, the CDR3 is TGTGCCAGCAGCGTAGTCGGACTAGCGGGCCACACAGATACGCAGTATTTT. Translated, it gives CASSVVGLAGHTDTQYF. Looking up the rest from reference TRBV9 and TRBJ2-3 gives the full variable domain: DSGVTQTPKHLITATGQRVTLRCSPRSGDLSVYWYQQSLDQGLQFLIQYYNGEERAKGNILERFSAQQFPDLHSELNLSSLELGDSALYFCASSVVGLAGHTDTQYFGPGTRLTVL.

This clone was seen only a few times. The V and J genes are TRBV4-2 and TRBJ2-7; a possible D gene is TRBD1 (6 bases). Trimming took 1 base from V and 7 from J, leaving 23 bases between them. This CDR3 has 17 amino acids. The germline CDR1 and CDR2 sequences are LGHNA and YNFKEQ. The CDR3 protein is CASSQGTRTAKVWEQYF. CDR3 bases: TGTGCCAGCAGCCAAGGGACTCGGACAGCGAAGGTGTGGGAGCAGTACTTC.

This rearrangement joins TRBV9 to TRBJ1-1, with D perhaps TRBD1 (5 bases). The V end lost 3 bases, the J end lost 1 base, and 16 bases lay between the germline ends. This CDR3 comprises 16 residues. Germline V CDR1 and CDR2: SGDLS, YYNGEE. The chain's CDR3 is CASSAEPGRSNTEAFF. The CDR3 coding sequence is TGTGCCAGCAGCGCCGAACCGGGACGGTCGAACACTGAAGCTTTCTTT. The whole variable domain, filled in from reference TRBV9 and TRBJ1-1, reads DSGVTQTPKHLITATGQRVTLRCSPRSGDLSVYWYQQSLDQGLQFLIQYYNGEERAKGNILERFSAQQFPDLHSELNLSSLELGDSALYFCASSAEPGRSNTEAFFGQGTRLTVV.

The J gene is TRBJ2-2, the V gene TRBV12-5; TRBD1 agrees at 9 bases. Looked up from germline, CDR1 is LGHNT and CDR2 is FRNRAP. CDR3 size: 15 residues. The V gene end was trimmed by 6 bases and the J gene end by 2 bases; junction bases not matched to a gene: 4. CDR3 DNA: TGTGCTAGTGGGAAGGGACAGGGTAACACCGGGGAGCTGTTTTTT. It translates to CASGKGQGNTGELFF.

The genes are TRBV9 and TRBJ2-7, with TRBD1 matching over 8 bases. The CDR3 sequence is 15 residues long. Trimming removed 7 bases from V and 2 bases from J; junction bases left unmatched: 11. Per germline, CDR1 SGDLS and CDR2 YYNGEE. The CDR3 sequence is CASSTGGQAAYEQYF. CDR3 DNA: TGTGCCAGCTCCACTGGGGGACAGGCAGCCTACGAGCAGTACTTC. Full variable domain (missing parts from reference TRBV9 and TRBJ2-7): DSGVTQTPKHLITATGQRVTLRCSPRSGDLSVYWYQQSLDQGLQFLIQYYNGEERAKGNILERFSAQQFPDLHSELNLSSLELGDSALYFCASSTGGQAAYEQYFGPGTRLTVT.

The sample holds a few counts of this clone. This chain joins TRBV7-2 and TRBJ2-5; 10 positions agree with TRBD2. V gave up 2 bases and J gave up 5 bases; unmatched junction bases: 2. This CDR3 comprises 14 residues. CDR1 and CDR2 from the germline V gene are SGHTA and FQGNSA. The CDR3 sequence is CASSLSGGAETQYF. CDR3 sequence (DNA): TGTGCCAGCAGCTTAAGCGGGGGGGCCGAGACCCAGTACTTC.

This clone was seen a handful of times. The gene calls are TRBV25-1 and TRBJ2-4; TRBD1 matches at 8 bases. V gave up 4 bases and J gave up 5 bases; unmatched junction bases: 10. The CDR3 sequence is 16 residues long. In germline, CDR1 is MGHDK, CDR2 SYGVNS. CDR3 in DNA: TGTGCCAGCAGTGCTTATCGACAGGGGCGGGAAAACATTCAGTACTTC. The encoded protein is CASSAYRQGRENIQYF.

In its sample, this clone was seen a few times. The chain uses TRBV9 and TRBJ1-3; possibly TRBD1 for D (6 bases). CDR3 length: 17 amino acids. Deletions cut 0 bases from V and 1 base from J, with 14 bases between. Looked up from germline, CDR1 is SGDLS and CDR2 is YYNGEE. The CDR3 coding sequence is TGTGCCAGCAGCGTAGAAGCCCAGGGGATGTCTGGAAACACCATATATTTT. Its translation is CASSVEAQGMSGNTIYF.